This TCR beta chain was documented in a study of regulatory T cells in long-lasting Graves disease. Whole-study results and caveats: Persistent Graves' patients possessed reduced TCR diversity relative to recently diagnosed ones.

Time point described: persistent/refractory GD, antithyroid drugs over 5 years with positive TRAb. PBMCs were the source of the RNA used for TCR sequencing. Peripheral blood, around 9.4 milliliters of it, was drawn into EDTA tubes. This clonotype has a count of ten or more. The antigen is undetermined. Combining iRepertoire HTBI primers with Arm-PCR of CDR3 regions, the authors built TCR beta libraries. From the multiplex PCR reads, TCRdb called clonotypes with MiXCR, one entry per CDR3 protein. The data contain a few hundred thousand distinct CDR3 sequences, 23% of them seen just once; the ten biggest clones take up about 26%. The CDR3 contains 16 residues. V dropped 6 bases and J dropped 2 bases, with 17 bases sitting between them. The germline CDR1 and CDR2 sequences are MDHEN and SYDVKM.

V and J are TRBV28 and TRBJ1-5; no reliable D call. The receptor's source is a female donor with Graves disease. Source: peripheral blood mononuclear cells (PBMCs), taken when the disease was refractory, from a patient treated with antithyroid drugs. The CDR3 is CASSSQPASGNQPQHF. The DNA of the CDR3 is TGTGCCAGCAGCTCTCAGCCGGCCTCGGGCAATCAGCCCCAGCATTTT.